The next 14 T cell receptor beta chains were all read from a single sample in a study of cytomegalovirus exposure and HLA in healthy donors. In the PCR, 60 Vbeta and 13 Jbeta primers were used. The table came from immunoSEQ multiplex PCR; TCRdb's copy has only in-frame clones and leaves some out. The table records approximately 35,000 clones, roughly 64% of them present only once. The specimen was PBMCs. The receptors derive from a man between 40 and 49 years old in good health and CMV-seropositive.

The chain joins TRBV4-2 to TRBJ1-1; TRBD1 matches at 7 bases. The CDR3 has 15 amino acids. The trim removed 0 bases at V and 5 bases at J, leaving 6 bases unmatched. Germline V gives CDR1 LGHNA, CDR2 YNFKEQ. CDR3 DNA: TGTGCCAGCAGCCAAGAATACGACAGGGAAACTGAAGCTTTCTTT. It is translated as CASSQEYDRETEAFF.

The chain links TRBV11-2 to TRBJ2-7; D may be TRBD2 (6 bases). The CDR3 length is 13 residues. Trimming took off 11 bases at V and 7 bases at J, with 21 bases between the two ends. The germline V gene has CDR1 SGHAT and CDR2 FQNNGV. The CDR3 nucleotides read TGTGCCGCCCTCGGGCCGGGGGTGGGGGAGCAGTACTTC. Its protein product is CAALGPGVGEQYF.

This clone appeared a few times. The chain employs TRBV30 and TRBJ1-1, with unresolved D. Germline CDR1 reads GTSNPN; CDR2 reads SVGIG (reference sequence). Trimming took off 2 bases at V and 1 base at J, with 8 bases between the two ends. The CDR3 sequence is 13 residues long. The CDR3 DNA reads TGTGCCTGGAGTACGGTCCCGAACACTGAAGCTTTCTTT. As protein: CAWSTVPNTEAFF.

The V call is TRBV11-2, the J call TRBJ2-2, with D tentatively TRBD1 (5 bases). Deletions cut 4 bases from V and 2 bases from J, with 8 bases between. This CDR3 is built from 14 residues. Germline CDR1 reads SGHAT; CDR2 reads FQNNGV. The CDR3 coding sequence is TGTGCCAGCAGCTGGGGCAGCAACACCGGGGAGCTGTTTTTT. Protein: CASSWGSNTGELFF.

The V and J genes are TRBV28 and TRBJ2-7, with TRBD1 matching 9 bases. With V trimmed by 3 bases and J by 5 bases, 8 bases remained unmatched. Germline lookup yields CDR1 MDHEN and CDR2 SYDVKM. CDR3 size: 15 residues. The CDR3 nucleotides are TGTGCCAGCAGTTTTTTCAGGACAGGGGTCCACGAGCAGTACTTC. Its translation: CASSFFRTGVHEQYF. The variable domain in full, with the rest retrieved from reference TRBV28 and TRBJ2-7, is DVKVTQSSRYLVKRTGEKVFLECVQDMDHENMFWYRQDPGLGLRLIYFSYDVKMKEKGDIPEGYSVSREKKERFSLILESASTNQTSMYLCASSFFRTGVHEQYFGPGTRLTVT.

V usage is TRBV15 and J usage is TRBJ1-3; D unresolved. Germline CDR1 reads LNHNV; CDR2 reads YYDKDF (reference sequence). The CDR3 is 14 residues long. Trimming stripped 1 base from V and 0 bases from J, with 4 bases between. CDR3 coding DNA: TGTGCCACCAGCAGAGGTAGCTCTGGAAACACCATATATTTT. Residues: CATSRGSSGNTIYF.

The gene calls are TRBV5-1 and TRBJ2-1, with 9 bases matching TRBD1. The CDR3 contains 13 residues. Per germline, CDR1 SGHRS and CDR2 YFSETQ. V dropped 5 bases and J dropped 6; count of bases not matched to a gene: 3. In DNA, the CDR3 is TGCGCCAGCAGTCCGGACAGGGGCAATGAGCAGTTCTTC. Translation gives CASSPDRGNEQFF. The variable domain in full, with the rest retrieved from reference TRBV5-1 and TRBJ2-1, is KAGVTQTPRYLIKTRGQQVTLSCSPISGHRSVSWYQQTPGQGLQFLFEYFSETQRNKGNFPGRFSGRQFSNSRSEMNVSTLELGDSALYLCASSPDRGNEQFFGPGTRLTVL.

DNA of the CDR3: TGTGCTAGTGGTTTGTCTTTAACAACCGGGACAGTTAATGAAAAACTGTTTTTT. Its translation is CASGLSLTTGTVNEKLFF. The chain links TRBV12-5 to TRBJ1-4; 7 nucleotides line up with TRBD1. CDR3 length: 18 amino acids. V was clipped by 2 bases and J by 4 bases; unmatched bases: 13. CDR1 is LGHNT, CDR2 FRNRAP, per germline.

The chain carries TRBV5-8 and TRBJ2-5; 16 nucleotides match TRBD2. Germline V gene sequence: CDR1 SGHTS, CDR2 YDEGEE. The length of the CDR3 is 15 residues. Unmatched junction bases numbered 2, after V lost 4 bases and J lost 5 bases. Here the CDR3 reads CASSPGLAGGETQYF. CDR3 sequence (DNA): TGTGCCAGCAGCCCGGGACTAGCGGGGGGGGAGACCCAGTACTTC.

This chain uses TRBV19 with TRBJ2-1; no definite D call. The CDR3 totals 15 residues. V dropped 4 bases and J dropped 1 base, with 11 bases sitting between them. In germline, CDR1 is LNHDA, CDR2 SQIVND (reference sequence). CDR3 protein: CASSTPPNSYNEQFF. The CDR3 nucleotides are TGTGCCAGTAGTACTCCCCCTAATTCCTACAATGAGCAGTTCTTC.

CDR3 nucleotides: TGTGCCAGCAGCCAAAATGACAAAGGAGAGACCCAGTACTTC. This sequence encodes CASSQNDKGETQYF. V is TRBV7-9 and J is TRBJ2-5; D is ambiguous. The CDR3 loop spans 14 amino acids. Per germline, CDR1 SEHNR and CDR2 FQNEAQ (reference sequence). V was shortened by 5 bases and J by 4 bases, with 14 bases between the two germline ends.

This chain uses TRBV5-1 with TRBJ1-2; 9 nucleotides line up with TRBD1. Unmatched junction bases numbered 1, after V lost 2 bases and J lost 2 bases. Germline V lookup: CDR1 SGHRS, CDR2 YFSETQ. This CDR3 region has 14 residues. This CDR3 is CASSFDRGNYGYTF. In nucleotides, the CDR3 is TGCGCCAGCAGCTTCGACAGGGGGAACTATGGCTACACCTTC.

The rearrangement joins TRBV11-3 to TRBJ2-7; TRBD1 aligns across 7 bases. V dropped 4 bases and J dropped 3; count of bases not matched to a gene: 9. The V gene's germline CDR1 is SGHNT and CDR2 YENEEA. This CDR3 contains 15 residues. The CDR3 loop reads CASSSRTGPVYEQYF. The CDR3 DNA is TGTGCCAGCAGCTCCAGGACAGGACCCGTCTACGAGCAGTACTTC. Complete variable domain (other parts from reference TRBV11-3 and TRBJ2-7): EAGVVQSPRYKIIEKKQPVAFWCNPISGHNTLYWYLQNLGQGPELLIRYENEEAVDDSQLPKDRFSAERLKGVDSTLKIQPAELGDSAVYLCASSSRTGPVYEQYFGPGTRLTVT.

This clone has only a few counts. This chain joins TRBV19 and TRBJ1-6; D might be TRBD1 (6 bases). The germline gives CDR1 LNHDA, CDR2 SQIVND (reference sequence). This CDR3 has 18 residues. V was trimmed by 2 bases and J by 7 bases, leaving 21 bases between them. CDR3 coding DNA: TGTGCCAGTAGTATATATCCGTGGCGTACAGGGACAAATTCACCCCTCCACTTT. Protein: CASSIYPWRTGTNSPLHF.